The sequence of this T cell receptor (beta chain) was determined in a study of human thymus T cells. Sequenced by immunoSEQ multiplex PCR; TCRdb stores in-frame clones only, minus some. The table lists about 78,000 clones, nearly 98% of them singletons. From resections taken during corrective heart surgery, the thymus tissue was obtained. Germline-derived CDR1 and CDR2 are SNHLY and FYNNEI. V was clipped by 6 bases and J by 3 bases, with 17 bases between them. This CDR3 region has 15 residues. This receptor was identified in a boy in the first two years of life with a congenital heart defect but otherwise immunologically healthy. This rearrangement joins TRBV2 to TRBJ1-1; tentatively, D is TRBD1 (5 bases). Sequenced: thymus tissue. The DNA for the CDR3 is TGTGCCAGCAGCGGCCCGGCCGGGGACGACACTGAAGCTTTCTTT. This sequence encodes CASSGPAGDDTEAFF.